This TCR beta chain came from a study of blood T cell repertoires in COVID-19. About the study: Acute-phase and convalescent COVID-19 samples originated in the United States, Italy and Spain. PBMCs, B-cell-depleted T cells, or T cells provided the cDNA or gDNA that made up the material.

The table came from immunoSEQ multiplex PCR; TCRdb's copy has only in-frame clones and leaves some out. The sample includes 8,000 to 10,000 clones, around four fifths of them seen just once. Trimming removed 0 bases from V and 5 bases from J, with 16 bases in between. Per germline, CDR1 SGDLS and CDR2 YYNGEE. The CDR3 loop spans 16 amino acids. The rearrangement joins TRBV9 to TRBJ2-3, with a possible D match to TRBD1 (5 bases). The sample taken for sequencing was peripheral blood. This TCR came from a human donor in a cohort sampled during active COVID-19. The DNA of the CDR3 is TGTGCCAGCAGCGTAGGATCCAGGGTGGATTTAGATACGCAGTATTTT. Amino acids: CASSVGSRVDLDTQYF.